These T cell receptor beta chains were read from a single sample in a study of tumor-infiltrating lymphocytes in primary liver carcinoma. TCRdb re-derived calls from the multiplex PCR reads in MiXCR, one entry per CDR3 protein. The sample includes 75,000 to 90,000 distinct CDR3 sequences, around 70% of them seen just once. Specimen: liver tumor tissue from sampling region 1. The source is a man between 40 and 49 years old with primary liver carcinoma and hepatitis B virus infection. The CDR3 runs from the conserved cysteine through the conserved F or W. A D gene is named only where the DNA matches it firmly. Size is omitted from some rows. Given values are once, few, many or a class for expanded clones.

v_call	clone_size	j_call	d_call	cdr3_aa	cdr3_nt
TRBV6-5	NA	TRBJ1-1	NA	CASSYTTSRHGNTEAFF	TGTGCCAGCAGTTACACCACATCGCGACATGGGAACACTGAAGCTTTCTTT
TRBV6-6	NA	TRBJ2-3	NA	CARSYLVEYSNQPQYF	TGTGCCAGAAGTTACCTAGTAGAGTATAGCAATCAGCCCCAGTATTTT
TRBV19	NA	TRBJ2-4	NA	CASSSIGIVNIQYF	TGTGCCAGTAGCTCGATAGGGATCGTTAACATTCAGTACTTC
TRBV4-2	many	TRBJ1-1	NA	CASSQDHGRALNTEAFF	TGTGCCAGCAGCCAAGATCACGGCAGGGCATTGAACACTGAAGCTTTCTTT
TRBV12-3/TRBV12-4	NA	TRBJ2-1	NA	CASNPFQEQFF	TGTGCCAGCAATCCCTTTCAGGAACAGTTCTTC
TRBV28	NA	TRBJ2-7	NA	CASSLWEGDTFAYEQYF	TGTGCCAGCAGTTTATGGGAGGGGGACACTTTCGCCTACGAGCAGTACTTC
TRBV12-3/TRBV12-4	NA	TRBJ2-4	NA	CVSTLAQAKNIQYF	TGTGTCAGCACCTTGGCCCAAGCCAAAAACATTCAGTACTTC
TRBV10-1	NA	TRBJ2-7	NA	CATSSQGTSEQYF	TGCGCCACCTCATCCCAGGGGACGTCCGAGCAGTACTTC
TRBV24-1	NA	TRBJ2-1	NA	CAISYYTQGRGYEQFF	TGTGCCATCAGCTACTACACCCAGGGTAGGGGCTATGAGCAGTTCTTC
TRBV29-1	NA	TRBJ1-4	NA	CSVESGDERLFF	TGCAGCGTTGAAAGCGGGGATGAAAGACTGTTTTTC
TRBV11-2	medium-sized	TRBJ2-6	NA	CASSLGPGHSSGANVLTF	TGTGCCAGCAGCTTAGGGCCAGGGCACAGCTCTGGGGCCAACGTCCTGACTTTC
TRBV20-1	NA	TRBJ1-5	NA	CSAIRASNSNEPQHF	TGCAGTGCTATCCGGGCCTCTAATAGCAATGAGCCCCAGCATTTT
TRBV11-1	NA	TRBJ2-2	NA	CASSLLPGRDTWELFF	TGTGCCAGCAGTTTACTCCCTGGGCGTGACACTTGGGAGCTGTTTTTT
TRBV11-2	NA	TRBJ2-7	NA	CASGLGGILPNEQYF	TGTGCCAGCGGCCTCGGCGGGATTCTACCCAACGAGCAGTACTTC
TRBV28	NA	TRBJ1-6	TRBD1	CASSFRDRVLSPPHF	TGTGCCAGCAGTTTCCGGGACAGGGTCCTTTCACCCCCCCACTTT
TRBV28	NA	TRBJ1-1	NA	CAGSRDRVAFF	TGTGCCGGCAGCCGGGACCGCGTGGCTTTCTTT
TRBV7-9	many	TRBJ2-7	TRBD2	CATGRGYEQYF	TGTGCCACTGGGAGGGGTTACGAGCAGTACTTC
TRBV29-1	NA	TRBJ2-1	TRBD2	CSPPIGGGQFF	TGCAGCCCACCCATTGGCGGGGGGCAGTTCTTC
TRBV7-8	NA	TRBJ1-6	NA	CASSLGPGIDSPPHF	TGTGCCAGCAGCTTAGGTCCGGGGATCGATTCACCCCCCCACTTT
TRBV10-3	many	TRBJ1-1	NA	CAISVRQETEAFF	TGTGCCATCAGTGTTAGACAGGAGACTGAAGCTTTCTTT
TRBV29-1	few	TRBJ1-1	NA	CSAEAGDRSHLEAFF	TGCAGCGCTGAAGCGGGGGATAGGAGCCACCTTGAAGCTTTCTTT
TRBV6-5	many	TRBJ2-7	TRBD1	CASSYSGTGDSYEQYF	TGTGCCAGCAGTTACTCGGGGACAGGTGACTCCTACGAGCAGTACTTC
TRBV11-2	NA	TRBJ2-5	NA	CATSLGALSGFRETHYF	TGTGCCACCAGCTTAGGGGCCTTGTCCGGGTTTCGAGAGACCCACTACTTC
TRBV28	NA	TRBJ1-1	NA	CASSFVRMNTEALF	TGTGCCAGTAGTTTTGTCAGGATGAACACTGAAGCTTTATTT
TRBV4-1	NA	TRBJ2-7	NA	CFSSRARAEEQYF	TGCTTCAGCAGCCGGGCCAGGGCGGAAGAGCAGTACTTC
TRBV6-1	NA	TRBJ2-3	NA	CASSVHAGRRPDTQYF	TGTGCCAGTAGTGTCCATGCGGGACGGAGACCAGATACGCAGTATTTT
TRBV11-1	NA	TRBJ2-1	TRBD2	CASSLGLGLAGTSYNERFF	TGTGCCAGCAGCCTAGGTCTCGGACTAGCGGGAACCTCCTACAATGAGCGGTTCTTC
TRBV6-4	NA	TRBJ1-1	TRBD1	CASNQTGRPLTEAFF	TGTGCCAGCAATCAGACAGGGAGGCCCCTCACTGAAGCTTTCTTT
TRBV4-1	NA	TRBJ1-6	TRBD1	CANSLLPGQSNSPLHF	TGCGCTAACAGCCTCCTCCCGGGACAGAGTAATTCACCCCTCCACTTT
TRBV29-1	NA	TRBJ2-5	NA	CSARPRSLDSPQYF	TGCAGTGCCCGGCCTCGTTCCCTAGATTCGCCCCAGTACTTC
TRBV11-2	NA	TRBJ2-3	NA	CASNLVNPGSTQYF	TGTGCCAGCAACTTAGTTAATCCTGGGTCTACGCAGTATTTT
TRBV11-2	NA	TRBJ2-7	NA	CANSLDETKTYEQYF	TGTGCCAACAGCTTAGATGAGACCAAAACCTACGAGCAGTACTTC
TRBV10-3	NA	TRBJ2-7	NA	CATSGSGTASSYEQYF	TGTGCCACCAGTGGGTCGGGGACTGCAAGCTCCTACGAGCAGTACTTT
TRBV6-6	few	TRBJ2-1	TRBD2	CASSSATSGHDEQFF	TGTGCCAGCAGTTCTGCGACTAGCGGACACGATGAGCAATTCTTC
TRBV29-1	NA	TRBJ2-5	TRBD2	CSIARTSGQETQYF	TGCAGCATCGCTCGAACTAGCGGTCAAGAGACCCAGTACTTC
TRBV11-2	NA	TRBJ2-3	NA	CVSNPPTSGSTDTQYF	TGTGTCAGCAACCCCCCGACTAGTGGCAGCACAGATACGCAGTATTTT
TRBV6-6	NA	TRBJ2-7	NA	CASSYGVSERYEQYF	TGTGCCAGCAGTTACGGGGTTAGCGAGAGATATGAGCAGTACTTC
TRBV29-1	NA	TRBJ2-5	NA	CSVIGVSWETRYF	TGCAGCGTTATCGGGGTCTCGTGGGAGACCCGGTACTTC
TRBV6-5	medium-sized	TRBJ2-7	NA	CASSYRDPRSYEQYF	TGTGCCAGCAGTTACCGGGACCCCAGATCCTACGAGCAGTACTTC
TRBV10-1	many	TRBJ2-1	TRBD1	CASSKDRGNYNEQFF	TGCGCCAGCAGTAAAGACAGGGGGAACTACAATGAGCAGTTCTTC